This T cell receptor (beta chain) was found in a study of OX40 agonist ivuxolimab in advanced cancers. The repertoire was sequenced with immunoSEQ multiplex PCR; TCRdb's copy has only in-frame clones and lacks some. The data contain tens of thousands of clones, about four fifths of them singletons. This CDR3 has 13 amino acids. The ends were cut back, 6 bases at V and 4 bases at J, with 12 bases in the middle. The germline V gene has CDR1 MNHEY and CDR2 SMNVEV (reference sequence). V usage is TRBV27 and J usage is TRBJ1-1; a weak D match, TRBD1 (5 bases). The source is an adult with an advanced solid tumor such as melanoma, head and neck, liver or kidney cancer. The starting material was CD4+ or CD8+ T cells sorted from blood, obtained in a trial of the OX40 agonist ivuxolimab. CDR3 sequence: CASRFGGGTEAFF. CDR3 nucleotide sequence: TGTGCCAGCAGGTTCGGGGGGGGCACTGAAGCTTTCTTT.